The present T cell receptor beta chain was sequenced within a study of shared clonotypes between healthy human individuals. Study findings and constraints: Naive subsets generally had larger estimated richness than memory subsets. A small donor pool kept down the genetic and exposure-history diversity that was represented. Generation probabilities were higher for clonotypes shared across all four sorted-subset donors than for unshared ones.

Per sorted-subset replicate PCR, input was approximately 0.2 ug DNA, representing around 28,000 T cell genomes. Produced via immunoSEQ multiplex PCR; TCRdb's table is partial and in-frame only. The data contain more than 2 million clones, roughly 95% of them seen just once; the ten biggest clones take up around 0.13%. Concerning this clone itself: Its specificity is unknown.

The clonotype originates from a man younger than 35 in good health. Sequencing was done on a sample of naive CD4+ T cells sorted from blood. Stated subset: CD45RA+ positively selected.

The CDR3 DNA is TGTGCCAGCAGCAGAACGTTCCAAGAGACCCAGTACTTC. It is translated as CASSRTFQETQYF. This chain connects TRBV7-2 to TRBJ2-5; D gene ambiguous. V was clipped by 5 bases and J by 1 base, with 8 bases between them. The CDR3 sequence is 13 residues long. Germline loops: CDR1 SGHTA, CDR2 FQGNSA.